This TCR beta chain emerged from a study of vaccination and CD4 T cells after COVID-19. Sequencing of the DNA from cultured CD4+ T cells was carried out with the Oncomine TCR Beta short-read assay. TCRdb passed the PCR reads through MiXCR, listing each CDR3 protein once. The table shows approximately 15,000 distinct CDR3 sequences, with roughly three fifths occurring only once. The germline CDR1 and CDR2 sequences are LNHNV and YYDKDF (reference sequence). This CDR3 region has 16 residues. Unmatched junction bases numbered 7, after V lost 4 bases and J lost 0 bases. A note on this clonotype: No antigen is known for it.

Treatment indicated: approximately 10-day PBMC culture with coronavirus spike peptide pools or control peptides (ViraFEST assay). This sequence originates from a human donor who had recovered from COVID-19. The material sequenced was CD4+ T cells from blood, cultured in vitro, taken after SARS-CoV-2 vaccination. V gene TRBV15 combines with J gene TRBJ2-3, with TRBD2 matching 7 bases. In DNA form, the CDR3 reads TGTGCCACCAGCAAACAAAAAGCGGGAAGCACAGATACGCAGTATTTT. Its protein is CATSKQKAGSTDTQYF.